This T cell receptor beta chain originates from a study of control samples from healthy donors and cancer patients. Profiled with immunoSEQ multiplex PCR; TCRdb holds only in-frame clones, not every one. The table lists under 300,000 clones, over 75% of them singletons. The sequence came from a woman aged 55-70 years with lung cancer. Sequencing input: PBMCs.

CDR3 in DNA: TGTGCCAGCAGGCCGCCGGGACAGGGTGAAAAACTGTTTTTT. Translating gives CASRPPGQGEKLFF. The chain combines TRBV2 with TRBJ1-4; 9 nucleotides line up with TRBD1. V trimming: 6 bases; J trimming: 7 bases; junction bases outside the gene matches: 6. From germline, CDR1 is SNHLY and CDR2 FYNNEI. The CDR3 length is 14 residues.